The following is a T cell receptor (beta chain) sequence with its context. Its antigen is not identified. Sequenced by immunoSEQ multiplex PCR; TCRdb stores in-frame clones only, minus some. The table includes roughly 64,000 clones, approximately 81% detected once. Germline values: CDR1 MNHNS, CDR2 SASEGT. V was cut by 5 bases and J by 1 base, with 8 bases left in between. This CDR3 is 13 amino acids long. The data were taken from a study of OX40 agonist ivuxolimab in advanced cancers. Study-wide findings and caveats: Near-lowest levels of clonal expansion characterized partial responders at 0.1-3.0 mg/kg.

Sequencing was performed on CD4+ or CD8+ T cells sorted from blood, taken in a trial of the OX40 agonist ivuxolimab. This receptor was obtained from an adult with an advanced solid tumor such as melanoma, head and neck, liver or kidney cancer. The rearrangement links TRBV6-1 to TRBJ1-1, with D hard to call. DNA of the CDR3: TGTGCCAGCAGTTTAGACGGGAACACTGAAGCTTTCTTT. Amino acid sequence: CASSLDGNTEAFF.